This T cell receptor beta chain stems from a study of blood T cell repertoires in COVID-19. Clones were sequenced by immunoSEQ multiplex PCR, and TCRdb holds only the in-frame ones, with some missing. The sample carries 250,000 to 350,000 clones, around nine tenths recorded once. Source material: peripheral blood. This receptor was taken from a woman in her thirties with COVID-19, enrolled during active disease.

CDR3 coding DNA: TGTGCCAGCAACGAACAGGGCTCTGGAAACACCATATATTTT. It codes for CASNEQGSGNTIYF. The rearrangement uses TRBV6-6 and TRBJ1-3; D might be TRBD1 (6 bases). Germline loops: CDR1 MNHNY, CDR2 SVGAGI (reference sequence). The CDR3 runs to 14 residues. With 7 bases removed from V and 0 bases from J, the gap between germline ends came to 10 bases.